This TCR beta chain is drawn from a study of blood T cell repertoires in COVID-19. Across the whole study: There were acute and convalescent COVID-19 samples, and they came from the United States, Italy and Spain. PBMCs, B-cell-depleted T cells, or T cells were the source of the cDNA or gDNA that made up the material.

There are 13 residues in the CDR3. Germline V gene data show CDR1 as SGHTA and CDR2 as FQGNSA. Trimming pared 4 bases from V and 5 bases from J, leaving 11 bases between. In the original workflow: By means of reference gene primer amplification, nucleated cell counts were estimated. Sequencing was performed with immunoSEQ multiplex PCR; in TCRdb, only in-frame clones are kept and a portion is missing. For V, J and clone size, that table is used; D and trimming come from the DNA. The profile shows about 54,000 clones, just over 90% of them singletons. The sequenced sample was peripheral blood. The sequence was collected from a woman aged 40 to 49 with active COVID-19. V gene TRBV7-2 combines with J gene TRBJ1-2; weak D call: TRBD1 (5 bases). The CDR3 sequence: CASSSWGGYGYTF. The DNA of the CDR3 is TGTGCCAGCAGCTCTTGGGGGGGTTATGGCTACACCTTC.